These 27 T cell receptor beta chains came from one sample sequenced in a study of blood T cell repertoires in COVID-19. Measured with immunoSEQ multiplex PCR; TCRdb has only the in-frame clones, and not every one. Of around 92,000 clones in the sample, 75% to 85% were seen once. The source material was peripheral blood. Source of these receptors: a woman of 80 years or more with acute or convalescent COVID-19.

V gene TRBV4-3 combines with J gene TRBJ1-1, with D tentatively TRBD1 (5 bases). This CDR3 has 12 residues. Trimming shortened V by 1 base and J by 11 bases, and 11 bases separated the two germline ends. Per the germline V gene, CDR1 is LGHNA and CDR2 is YSLEER. The CDR3 loop is CASSQGGRAAFF. CDR3 nucleotide sequence: TGCGCCAGCAGCCAAGGGGGCAGGGCGGCTTTCTTT.

This rearrangement joins TRBV2 to TRBJ1-2; the D is unclear. Germline V gives CDR1 SNHLY, CDR2 FYNNEI. V was pared by 2 bases and J by 8 bases, with 9 bases between. The CDR3 is made up of 12 amino acids. CDR3 region: CASSEIRRGYTF. The CDR3, as DNA: TGTGCCAGCAGTGAAATAAGGAGGGGCTACACCTTC.

The J gene is TRBJ2-2, the V gene TRBV4-1; 7 bases match TRBD1. The V and J ends lost 2 bases and 0 bases, in that order; junction bases with no gene match: 6. The V gene's germline CDR1 is MGHRA and CDR2 YSYEKL. The CDR3 consists of 17 residues. CDR3 in amino acids: CASSQFGGTANTGELFF. The CDR3 DNA reads as TGCGCCAGCAGCCAATTCGGTGGGACAGCGAACACCGGGGAGCTGTTTTTT.

This CDR3 reads CASSYGRGGSETQYF. CDR3 sequence (DNA): TGTGCCAGCAGTTACGGGCGGGGCGGATCAGAGACCCAGTACTTC. The chain links TRBV6-6 to TRBJ2-5; D might be TRBD2 (6 bases). CDR3 size: 15 residues. Trimming took 2 bases from V and 4 from J, leaving 14 bases between them. From germline, CDR1 is MNHNY and CDR2 SVGAGI (reference sequence).

This chain uses TRBV24-1 with TRBJ2-3, with D possibly TRBD1 on 6 matching bases. Germline-derived CDR1 and CDR2 are KGHDR and SFDVKD. V shed 1 base and J shed 6 bases, with 10 bases lying between them. The CDR3 spans 14 residues. The CDR3 DNA sequence: TGTGCCACCAGTGATTTACAGGGAAGGGATACGCAGTATTTT. Translation: CATSDLQGRDTQYF.

V gene TRBV5-1 combines with J gene TRBJ2-3, with 8 bases that match TRBD1. With 3 bases clipped from V and 6 bases from J, the junction kept 18 bases outside the gene matches. The CDR3 length is 18 residues. Germline loops: CDR1 SGHRS, CDR2 YFSETQ. The CDR3 region is CASSWTGTLGSSADTQYF. The CDR3 DNA reads as TGCGCCAGCAGCTGGACAGGGACGCTTGGCTCATCCGCTGATACGCAGTATTTT.

The J gene is TRBJ2-5, the V gene TRBV7-9; D ambiguous. This CDR3 region has 13 residues. Germline CDR1 reads SEHNR; CDR2 reads FQNEAQ (reference sequence). V lost 4 bases and J 5 bases, leaving 11 bases between the germline ends. CDR3 protein: CASSSTQRETQYF. CDR3 sequence (DNA): TGTGCCAGCAGCTCCACTCAGAGGGAGACCCAGTACTTC.

The CDR3 loop is CASSLVSDRTDTQYF. Written as DNA, the CDR3 is TGTGCCAGCAGCTTAGTTAGCGACCGCACAGATACGCAGTATTTT. The chain employs TRBV11-1 and TRBJ2-3, with D perhaps TRBD2 (5 bases). In germline, CDR1 is SGHAT, CDR2 FQDESV (reference sequence). V lost 1 base to trimming and J lost 1 base, with 9 bases between them. This CDR3 comprises 15 residues.

This chain links TRBV3-1 (or the pseudogene TRBV3-2) with TRBJ1-6; D remains unclear. V lost 2 bases to trimming and J lost 10 bases, with 12 bases between them. The germline CDR1 and CDR2 sequences are LGHDT and YNNKEL (reference sequence). This CDR3 is 14 amino acids long. This chain's CDR3 is CASSQRGGFSPLHF. The CDR3, as DNA: TGTGCCAGCAGCCAACGCGGCGGTTTCTCACCCCTCCACTTT.

The rearrangement uses TRBV3-1 (or the pseudogene TRBV3-2) and TRBJ2-2; D remains ambiguous. This CDR3 is 14 amino acids long. Germline V CDR1 and CDR2: LGHDT, YNNKEL (reference sequence). Trimming cost V 3 bases and J 2 bases, with 7 bases left between them. The CDR3 DNA is TGTGCCAGCAGCCACTCAGTTAACACCGGGGAGCTGTTTTTT. Translation gives CASSHSVNTGELFF.

This chain uses TRBV4-1 with TRBJ1-4; no clear D. Germline CDR1 and CDR2: MGHRA and YSYEKL. This CDR3 has 16 amino acids. V was clipped by 4 bases and J by 0 bases, with 12 bases between them. CDR3 sequence reads: CASSPRALATNEKLFF. The CDR3 DNA is TGCGCCAGCAGCCCGCGCGCGCTCGCAACTAATGAAAAACTGTTTTTT.

The rearrangement uses TRBV28 and TRBJ2-1; 13 nucleotides match TRBD2. CDR1 is MDHEN and CDR2 is SYDVKM in the germline V gene. CDR3 length: 16 residues. The junction had 9 bases not matched to a gene; V was cut back by 5 bases and J by 8 bases. The CDR3 sequence is CASSPLPGLAGYEQFF. The CDR3 region has the DNA TGTGCCAGCAGTCCGCTCCCGGGACTAGCGGGATATGAGCAGTTCTTC.

This chain connects TRBV9 to TRBJ2-6; 10 bases align to TRBD1. J gave up 1 base and V 0 bases, and 1 base lay outside the gene matches. Germline values: CDR1 SGDLS, CDR2 YYNGEE. The CDR3 runs 17 residues. As DNA, the CDR3 is TGTGCCAGCAGCGTAGGGACAGGGGGGTCTGGGGCCAACGTCCTGACTTTC. Its translation is CASSVGTGGSGANVLTF.

This chain links TRBV7-2 with TRBJ1-1; tentative D call: TRBD1 (5 bases). The germline CDR1 and CDR2 sequences are SGHTA and FQGNSA. The CDR3 spans 15 residues. Trimming removed 5 bases at V and 4 bases at J, with 17 bases between. The CDR3 here is CASSRGDLGGTEAFF. The CDR3 bases are TGTGCCAGCAGCCGCGGGGACTTGGGGGGCACTGAAGCTTTCTTT.

The chain is built from TRBV11-3 and TRBJ1-1, with 9 bases aligning to TRBD1. J lost 1 base, V lost 5 bases, and 5 bases had no gene match. From germline, CDR1 is SGHNT and CDR2 YENEEA. The CDR3 consists of 15 residues. The CDR3: CASSEQTGGNTEAFF. The CDR3 nucleotides read TGTGCCAGCAGCGAGCAGACAGGGGGGAACACTGAAGCTTTCTTT. The entire variable domain, with the rest obtained from reference TRBV11-3 and TRBJ1-1, is as follows: EAGVVQSPRYKIIEKKQPVAFWCNPISGHNTLYWYLQNLGQGPELLIRYENEEAVDDSQLPKDRFSAERLKGVDSTLKIQPAELGDSAVYLCASSEQTGGNTEAFFGQGTRLTVV.

The rearrangement uses TRBV5-1 and TRBJ2-7; TRBD2 matches 9 bases. The CDR3 runs 17 residues. V trimming: 1 base; J trimming: 4 bases; junction bases outside the gene matches: 12. Germline values: CDR1 SGHRS, CDR2 YFSETQ. The CDR3 DNA is TGCGCCAGCAGCTTGTCTGTGCTAGCGGGGAACCCTTACGAGCAGTACTTC. Protein sequence: CASSLSVLAGNPYEQYF.

This clone was counted only a few times. The J gene is TRBJ2-2, the V gene TRBV30; perhaps TRBD1 as D (6 bases). Germline V gene lookup returns CDR1 GTSNPN and CDR2 SVGIG (reference sequence). V lost 2 bases, J lost 4 bases, and 11 bases lay in between. The CDR3 is made up of 14 amino acids. Here the CDR3 DNA reads TGTGCCTGGAGTCGCAGGGGCCGCACCGGGGAGCTGTTTTTT. Translation gives CAWSRRGRTGELFF.

This chain uses TRBV5-1 with TRBJ2-5; 7 nucleotides line up with TRBD2. The CDR3 is made up of 17 amino acids. CDR1 and CDR2 (germline): SGHRS, YFSETQ. The V gene end was trimmed by 0 bases and the J gene end by 3 bases; junction bases not matched to a gene: 11. This CDR3 reads CASSLAAGSAIEETQYF. The CDR3 DNA reads TGCGCCAGCAGCTTGGCAGCGGGATCAGCCATCGAAGAGACCCAGTACTTC.

The J gene is TRBJ2-1, the V gene TRBV23-1, with 9 nucleotides matching TRBD2. TRBV23-1 is designated an ORF whose function remains uncertain. The CDR3 totals 15 residues. V shed 1 base and J 8 bases; nucleotides not matched to a gene: 6. The CDR3 coding sequence is TGCGCCAGCAGTCAATGGACTAGCGCCCTCGATGAGCAGTTCTTC. It specifies CASSQWTSALDEQFF.

The V gene is TRBV4-2, the J gene TRBJ2-1, with 13 bases lining up with TRBD2. Unmatched junction bases numbered 13, after V lost 3 bases and J lost 5 bases. CDR1 LGHNA and CDR2 YNFKEQ come from the germline V gene. CDR3 length equals 19 residues. CDR3 protein: CASSHTGTSGIKGHNEQFF. In DNA, the CDR3 is TGTGCCAGCAGCCATACAGGGACTAGCGGGATAAAGGGCCACAATGAGCAGTTCTTC.

This clone was seen a handful of times. The gene calls are TRBV19 and TRBJ1-1; D is uncertain. Germline CDR1 and CDR2: LNHDA and SQIVND (reference sequence). The CDR3 totals 16 residues. V was shortened by 6 bases and J by 4 bases, with 21 bases between the two germline ends. As DNA, the CDR3 is TGTGCCAGTAGAAGCCTAGTTGGAAGCACGGGCACTGAAGCTTTCTTT. This translates into CASRSLVGSTGTEAFF.

The V call is TRBV5-1, the J call TRBJ2-1; D is possibly TRBD2 (6 bases). V was trimmed by 3 bases and J by 8 bases, leaving 21 bases between them. Germline V gene sequence: CDR1 SGHRS, CDR2 YFSETQ. The CDR3 runs to 16 residues. CDR3 residues: CASSYSRGVFVDEQFF. The CDR3 DNA follows: TGCGCCAGCAGCTATTCGCGGGGCGTGTTCGTGGATGAGCAGTTCTTC.

V gene TRBV18 combines with J gene TRBJ2-5; 10 bases map to TRBD2. Germline CDR1 reads KGHSH; CDR2 reads LQKENI. CDR3 size: 15 residues. With V trimmed by 6 bases and J by 3 bases, 7 bases remained unmatched. The DNA for the CDR3 is TGTGCCAGCTCCCCAGGAGCGGGAGGGGAAGAGACCCAGTACTTC. Encoded protein: CASSPGAGGEETQYF.

The V gene is TRBV7-2, the J gene TRBJ2-3, with 8 bases that match TRBD2. Germline assignment: CDR1 SGHTA and CDR2 FQGNSA. The V gene end was trimmed by 4 bases and the J gene end by 3 bases; junction bases not matched to a gene: 6. The CDR3 is made up of 15 amino acids. This CDR3 reads CASSSVAGMTDTQYF. The CDR3 DNA follows: TGTGCCAGCAGCTCGGTAGCGGGAATGACAGATACGCAGTATTTT.

CDR3 sequence (DNA): TGCGCCAGCAGCCAAACCCTAGCGGGAGGGAATGAGCAGTTCTTC. It encodes CASSQTLAGGNEQFF. The genes are TRBV4-3 and TRBJ2-1, with 12 bases identical to TRBD2. Germline CDR1 LGHNA, CDR2 YSLEER. CDR3 length: 15 residues. The V segment lost 2 bases and the J segment 7 bases; nucleotides outside the gene matches: 3.

This clone appeared a few times. The rearrangement joins TRBV11-3 to TRBJ1-1; D uncertain. This CDR3 has 13 residues. Germline V gene data show CDR1 as SGHNT and CDR2 as YENEEA. The germline V and J ends were trimmed by 1 base and 8 bases, with 11 bases remaining between them. The CDR3 sequence is CASSLGEGGEAFF. The CDR3 region has the DNA TGTGCCAGCAGCTTAGGGGAGGGAGGAGAAGCTTTCTTT.

The gene calls are TRBV27 and TRBJ2-3, with a tentative D call TRBD2 (5 bases). CDR1 is MNHEY, CDR2 SMNVEV, per germline (reference sequence). This CDR3 has 15 amino acids. V lost 5 bases and J 0 bases, leaving 12 bases between the germline ends. Here the CDR3 reads CASSLLSGSTDTQYF. The CDR3 region has the DNA TGTGCCAGCAGTCTCTTGTCGGGGAGCACAGATACGCAGTATTTT.